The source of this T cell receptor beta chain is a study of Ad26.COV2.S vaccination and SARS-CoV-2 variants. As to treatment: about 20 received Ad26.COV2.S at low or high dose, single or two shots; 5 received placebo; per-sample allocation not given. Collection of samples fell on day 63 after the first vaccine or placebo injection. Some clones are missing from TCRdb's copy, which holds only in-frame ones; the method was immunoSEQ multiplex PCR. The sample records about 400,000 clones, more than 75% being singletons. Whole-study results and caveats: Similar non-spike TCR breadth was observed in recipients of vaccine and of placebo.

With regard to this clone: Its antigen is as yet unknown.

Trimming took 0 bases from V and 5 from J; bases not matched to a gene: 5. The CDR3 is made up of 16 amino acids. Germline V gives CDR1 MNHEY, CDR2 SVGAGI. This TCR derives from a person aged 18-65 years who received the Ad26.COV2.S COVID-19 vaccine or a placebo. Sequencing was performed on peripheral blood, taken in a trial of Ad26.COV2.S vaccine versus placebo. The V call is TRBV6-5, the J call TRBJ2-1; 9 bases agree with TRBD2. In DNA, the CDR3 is TGTGCCAGCAGTTACTCGACACTAGCGGGTAACAATGAGCAGTTCTTC. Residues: CASSYSTLAGNNEQFF.